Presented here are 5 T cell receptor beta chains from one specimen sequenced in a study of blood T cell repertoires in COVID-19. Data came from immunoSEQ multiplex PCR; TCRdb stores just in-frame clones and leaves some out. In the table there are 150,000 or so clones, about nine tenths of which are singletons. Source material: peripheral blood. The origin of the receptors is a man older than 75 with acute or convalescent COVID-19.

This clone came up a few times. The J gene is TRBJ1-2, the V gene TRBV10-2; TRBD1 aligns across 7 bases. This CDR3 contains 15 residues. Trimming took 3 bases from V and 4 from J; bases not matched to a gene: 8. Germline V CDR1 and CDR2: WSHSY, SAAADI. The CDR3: CASSEVDRLGYGYTF. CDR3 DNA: TGCGCCAGCAGTGAAGTGGACAGGTTGGGCTATGGCTACACCTTC.

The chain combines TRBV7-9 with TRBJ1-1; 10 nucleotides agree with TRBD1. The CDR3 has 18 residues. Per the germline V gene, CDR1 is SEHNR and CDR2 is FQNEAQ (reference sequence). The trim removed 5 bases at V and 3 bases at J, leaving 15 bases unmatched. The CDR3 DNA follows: TGTGCCAGCAGCCCATTAGGAAGGGGGACAGGGGATCACACTGAAGCTTTCTTT. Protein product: CASSPLGRGTGDHTEAFF.

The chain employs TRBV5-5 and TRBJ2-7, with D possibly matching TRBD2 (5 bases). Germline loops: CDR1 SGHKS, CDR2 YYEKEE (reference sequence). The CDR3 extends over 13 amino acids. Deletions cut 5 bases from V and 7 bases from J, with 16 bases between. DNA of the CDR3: TGTGCCAGCAGGATGGACTTGTTCGGTGAGCAGTACTTC. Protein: CASRMDLFGEQYF.

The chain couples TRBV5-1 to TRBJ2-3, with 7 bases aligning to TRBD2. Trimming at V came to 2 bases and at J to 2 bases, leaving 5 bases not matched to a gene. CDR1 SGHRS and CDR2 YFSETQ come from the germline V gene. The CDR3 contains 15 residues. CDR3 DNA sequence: TGCGCCAGCAGCTTTCCAGCGGGGAACACAGATACGCAGTATTTT. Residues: CASSFPAGNTDTQYF.

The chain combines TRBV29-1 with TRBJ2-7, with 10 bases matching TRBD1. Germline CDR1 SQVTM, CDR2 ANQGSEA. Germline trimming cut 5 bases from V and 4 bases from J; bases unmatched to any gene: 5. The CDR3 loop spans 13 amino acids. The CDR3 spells CSVPGQGVYEQYF. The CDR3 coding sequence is TGCAGCGTTCCCGGACAGGGGGTTTACGAGCAGTACTTC.